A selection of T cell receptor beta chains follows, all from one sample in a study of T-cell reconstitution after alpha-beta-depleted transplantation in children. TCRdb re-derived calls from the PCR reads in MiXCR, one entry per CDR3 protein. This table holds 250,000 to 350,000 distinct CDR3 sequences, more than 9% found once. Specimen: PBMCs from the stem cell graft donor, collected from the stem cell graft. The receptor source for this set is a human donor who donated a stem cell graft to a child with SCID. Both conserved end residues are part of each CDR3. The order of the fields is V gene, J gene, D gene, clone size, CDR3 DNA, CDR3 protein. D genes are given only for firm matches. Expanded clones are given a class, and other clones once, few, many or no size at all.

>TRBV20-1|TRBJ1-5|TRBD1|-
TGCAGTGCTAGAATACGACAGGGAAGCAATCAGCCCCAGCATTTT
CSARIRQGSNQPQHF
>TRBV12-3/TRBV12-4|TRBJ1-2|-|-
TGTGCCAGCAGTCATACAGCCAACTATGGCTACACCTTC
CASSHTANYGYTF
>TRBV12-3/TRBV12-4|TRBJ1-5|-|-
TGTGCCAGCAGTTTGGGGTTAGGGAATCAGCCCCAGCATTTT
CASSLGLGNQPQHF
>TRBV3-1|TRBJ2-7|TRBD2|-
TGTGCCAGCAGCCAACTAGCGGCCAGCTCCTACGAGCAGTACTTC
CASSQLAASSYEQYF
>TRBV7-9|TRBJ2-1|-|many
TGTGCCAGCAGCTTTGGGGGTAACAGCAATGAGCAGTTCTTC
CASSFGGNSNEQFF
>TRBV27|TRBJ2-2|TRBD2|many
TGTGCCAGCAGCCTAGGACTAGCGGGACTCACCGGGGAGCTGTTTTTT
CASSLGLAGLTGELFF
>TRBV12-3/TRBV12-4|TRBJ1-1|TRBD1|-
TGTGCCAGCATGGTGGGGGCAGGGGGGTGGACTGAAGCTTTCTTT
CASMVGAGGWTEAFF
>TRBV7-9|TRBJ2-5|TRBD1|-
TGTGCCAGCAGCGATCCGGGACAGCTGCAAGAGACCCAGTACTTC
CASSDPGQLQETQYF
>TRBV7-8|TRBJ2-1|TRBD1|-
TGTGCCAGCAGCCAGATTTCCCGGGACAGGAATGAGCAGTTCTTC
CASSQISRDRNEQFF
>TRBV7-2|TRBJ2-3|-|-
TGTGCCAGCAGCCCCGACGGTAGGGCGCAGTATTTT
CASSPDGRAQYF
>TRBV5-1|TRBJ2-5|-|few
TGCGCCAGCAGCCTAACGGCGGAGACCCAGTACTTC
CASSLTAETQYF
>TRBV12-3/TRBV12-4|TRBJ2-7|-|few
TGTGCCAGCAGATCCCCCCGAGGCCTCTACGAGCAGTACTTC
CASRSPRGLYEQYF
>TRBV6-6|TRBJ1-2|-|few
TGTGCCAGCAGCCCGGCCGTGAACTATGGCTACACCTTC
CASSPAVNYGYTF
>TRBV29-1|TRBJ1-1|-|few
TGCAGCGTGCGGTTGAACACTGAAGCTTTCTTT
CSVRLNTEAFF
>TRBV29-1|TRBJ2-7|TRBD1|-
TGCAGCGTTCAGGAGGACAGGGTGCCCTACGAGCAGTACTTC
CSVQEDRVPYEQYF
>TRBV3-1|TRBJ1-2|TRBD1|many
TGTGCCAGCAGCCGAAAGACAGGGCCTTATGGCTACACCTTC
CASSRKTGPYGYTF
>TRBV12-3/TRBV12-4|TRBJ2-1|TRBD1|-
TGTGCCAGCAGTCCCACCGGGACAGGGGTCTACAATGAGCAGTTCTTC
CASSPTGTGVYNEQFF
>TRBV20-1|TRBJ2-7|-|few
TGCAGTGCTAGCAAAGGGGTCTCCTACGAGCAGTACTTC
CSASKGVSYEQYF
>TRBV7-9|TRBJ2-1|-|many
TGTGCCAGCAGCTTAACGTCAGGGCTCTACAATGAGCAGTTCTTC
CASSLTSGLYNEQFF
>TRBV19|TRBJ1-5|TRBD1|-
TGTGCCAGTAGTGCAGGGACAGGGGTCCAGCCCCAGCATTTT
CASSAGTGVQPQHF
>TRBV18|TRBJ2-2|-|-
TGTGCCAGCTCACCAATCCCGTGGGGCAAGAACACCGGGGAGCTGTTTTTT
CASSPIPWGKNTGELFF
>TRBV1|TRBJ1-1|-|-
TGCACCAGCAGTCCAGACACAGACCAAGCTTTCTTT
CTSSPDTDQAFF
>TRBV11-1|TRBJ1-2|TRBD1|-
TGTGCCAGCAGCAAGACAGGGAACCCAGCAGCCCTCAACTATGGCTACACCTTC
CASSKTGNPAALNYGYTF
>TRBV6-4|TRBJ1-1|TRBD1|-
TGTGCCAGCAGTGACTCTGGAGGGGGCTTGGCCACTGAAGCTTTCTTT
CASSDSGGGLATEAFF
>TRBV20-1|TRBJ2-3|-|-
TGCAGTGCTAGTGGATCTTTCGCGGGGAGCACAGATACGCAGTATTTT
CSASGSFAGSTDTQYF
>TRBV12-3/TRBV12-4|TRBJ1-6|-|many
TGTGCCAGCAGTAGACGGGACACATCACCCCTCCACTTT
CASSRRDTSPLHF
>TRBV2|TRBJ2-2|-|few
TGTGCCAGCAGTTTGACAAGGTTGAACGGGGAGCTGTTTTTT
CASSLTRLNGELFF
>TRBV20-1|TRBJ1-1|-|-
TGCAGTGCCATACCTGCCAGGGAAGCTTTCTTT
CSAIPAREAFF
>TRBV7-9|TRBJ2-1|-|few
TGTGCCAGCAGCTTAAATCTGGACGGAGCCTACAATGAGCAGTTCTTC
CASSLNLDGAYNEQFF
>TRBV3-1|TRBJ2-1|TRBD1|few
TGTGCCAGCAGCCAGAGGGGACAGGGAAAAAATGAGCAGTTCTTC
CASSQRGQGKNEQFF
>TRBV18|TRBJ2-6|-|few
TGTGCCAGCCAACAAGCCATGAGCTCTGGGGCCAACGTCCTGACTTTC
CASQQAMSSGANVLTF
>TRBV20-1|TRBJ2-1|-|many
TGCAGTGCTAGTGACAGGCTGAATGAGCAGTTCTTC
CSASDRLNEQFF
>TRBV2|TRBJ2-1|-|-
TGTGCCAGCAGACCGGGACCTCGAGCCGATGAGCAGTTCTTC
CASRPGPRADEQFF
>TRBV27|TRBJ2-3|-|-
TGTGCCAGCAGTCCTACCAGCGGAGCCCCAGATACGCAGTATTTT
CASSPTSGAPDTQYF
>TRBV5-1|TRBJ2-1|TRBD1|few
TGCGCCAGCAGCATAGGACAGGCCCACAATGAGCAGTTCTTC
CASSIGQAHNEQFF
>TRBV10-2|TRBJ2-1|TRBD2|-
TGCGCCAGCAGTGACCCGACGGCTAGCGGGGGGATCTCCTACAATGAGCAGTTCTTC
CASSDPTASGGISYNEQFF
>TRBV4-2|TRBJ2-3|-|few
TGTGCCAGCAGCCAAGTCCCTGCCACAGATACGCAGTATTTT
CASSQVPATDTQYF
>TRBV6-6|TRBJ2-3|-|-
TGTGCCAGCTACTTAAGCCCAACGCAGTATTTT
CASYLSPTQYF
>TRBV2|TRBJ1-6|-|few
TGTGCCAGCACCCCGAGCTCCTATAATTCACCCCTCCACTTT
CASTPSSYNSPLHF
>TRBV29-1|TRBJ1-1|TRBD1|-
TGCAGCGGTCGGACAGGGGAGACTGAAGCTTTCTTT
CSGRTGETEAFF
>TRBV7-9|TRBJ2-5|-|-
TGTGCCAGCAGCCCGCAGGGCCAAGAGACCCAGTACTTC
CASSPQGQETQYF
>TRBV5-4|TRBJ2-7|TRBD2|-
TGTGCCAGGAGCCCTGGCGGGGGATACTACGAGCAGTACTTC
CARSPGGGYYEQYF
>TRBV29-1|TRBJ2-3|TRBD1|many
TGCAGCGTTGAACCGTCGACAGGGCCAGGGACAGATACGCAGTATTTT
CSVEPSTGPGTDTQYF
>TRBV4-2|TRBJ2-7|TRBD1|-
TGTGCCAGCACCCCGACAGGGGGCGGCGAGCAGTACTTC
CASTPTGGGEQYF